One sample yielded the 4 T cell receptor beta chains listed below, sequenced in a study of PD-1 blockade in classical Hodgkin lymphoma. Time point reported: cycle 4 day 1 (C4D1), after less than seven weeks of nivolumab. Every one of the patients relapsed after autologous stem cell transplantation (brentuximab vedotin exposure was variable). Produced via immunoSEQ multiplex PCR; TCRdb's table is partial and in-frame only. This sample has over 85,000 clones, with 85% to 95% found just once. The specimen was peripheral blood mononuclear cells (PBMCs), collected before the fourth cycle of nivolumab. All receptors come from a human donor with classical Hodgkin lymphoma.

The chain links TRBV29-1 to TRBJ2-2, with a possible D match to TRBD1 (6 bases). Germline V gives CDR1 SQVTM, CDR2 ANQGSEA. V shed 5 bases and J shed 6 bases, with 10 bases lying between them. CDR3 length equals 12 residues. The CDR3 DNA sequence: TGCAGCGTTATACAGGGAGCCGGGGAGCTGTTTTTT. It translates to CSVIQGAGELFF.

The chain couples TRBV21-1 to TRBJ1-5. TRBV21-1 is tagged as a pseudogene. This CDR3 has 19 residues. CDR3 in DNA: TGTGCCAGCAGCCCCCCCGAGGCAGTCTGGCCCCCTAGCAATCAGCCCCAGCATTTT. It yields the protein CASSPPEAVWPPSNQPQHF.

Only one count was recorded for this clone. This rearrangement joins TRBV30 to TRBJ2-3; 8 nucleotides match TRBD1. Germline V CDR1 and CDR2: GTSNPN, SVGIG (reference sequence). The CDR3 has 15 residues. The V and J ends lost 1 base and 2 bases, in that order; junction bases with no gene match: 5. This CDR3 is CAWSDDRGHTDTQYF. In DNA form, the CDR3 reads TGTGCCTGGAGTGACGACAGGGGACACACAGATACGCAGTATTTT. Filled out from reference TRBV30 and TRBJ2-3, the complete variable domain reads SQTIHQWPATLVQPVGSPLSLECTVEGTSNPNLYWYRQAAGRGLQLLFYSVGIGQISSEVPQNLSASRPQDRQFILSSKKLLLSDSGFYLCAWSDDRGHTDTQYFGPGTRLTVL.

Here the CDR3 DNA reads TGTGCCAGCAGCTATATACGGACAGGTGACTACGAGCAGTACTTC. It codes for CASSYIRTGDYEQYF. The chain joins TRBV7-8 to TRBJ2-7; 7 bases map to TRBD1. The CDR3 covers 15 residues. Unmatched junction bases numbered 9, after V lost 4 bases and J lost 3 bases. From germline, CDR1 is SGHVS and CDR2 FQNEAQ. The entire variable domain, with the rest obtained from reference TRBV7-8 and TRBJ2-7, is as follows: GAGVSQSPRYKVAKRGQDVALRCDPISGHVSLFWYQQALGQGPEFLTYFQNEAQLDKSGLPSDRFFAERPEGSVSTLKIQRTQQEDSAVYLCASSYIRTGDYEQYFGPGTRLTVT.